A single sample gave rise to the 24 T cell receptor beta chains below, sequenced in a study of T cell repertoires in cytomegalovirus infection. TCRdb re-derived calls from the reads in MiXCR, one entry per CDR3 protein. In the table there are roughly 110,000 distinct CDR3 sequences, around 30% of which are singletons. Their cognate antigens are unknown. The source material was CD8+ T cells from cultured PBMCs, sampled from culture after CMV antigen stimulation. The receptors were gathered from a human donor in good health (CMV status not recorded). Some clones in this sample may be carry-over from other donors' samples.

This clonotype appeared a few times. This chain connects TRBV20-1 to TRBJ1-2, with D perhaps matching TRBD1 (6 bases). This CDR3 region has 16 residues. The germline V gene encodes CDR1 DFQATT and CDR2 SNEGSKA (reference sequence). V was clipped by 6 bases and J by 3 bases, with 23 bases between them. Here the CDR3 reads CSASPGTRKGYYGYTF. The CDR3 bases are TGCAGTGCCTCACCCGGGACAAGGAAGGGGTACTATGGCTACACCTTC.

V and J are TRBV4-3 and TRBJ1-4; D unclear. The V and J ends lost 0 bases and 8 bases respectively, with 16 bases between them. Germline loops: CDR1 LGHNA, CDR2 YSLEER. The CDR3 covers 16 residues. This CDR3 reads CASSQDPGTLGEKLFF. As DNA, the CDR3 is TGCGCCAGCAGCCAAGATCCCGGCACTTTAGGCGAAAAACTGTTTTTT.

This clonotype was recorded once. Here the CDR3 DNA reads TGTGCCAGCAGCGCTGGGACAGGGGGCGAAGCTTTCTTT. Its protein is CASSAGTGGEAFF. The gene calls are TRBV9 and TRBJ1-1, with 12 positions matching TRBD1. Unmatched junction bases numbered 2, after V lost 3 bases and J lost 8 bases. The CDR3 extends over 13 amino acids. Germline V gene sequence: CDR1 SGDLS, CDR2 YYNGEE.

The sample holds a few counts of this clonotype. The V gene is TRBV12-3 or TRBV12-4, the J gene TRBJ1-5; D is ambiguous. Trimming shortened V by 8 bases and J by 0 bases, and 14 bases separated the two germline ends. The CDR3 is 15 residues long. The CDR3 protein is CASSRGGYSNQPQHF. CDR3 nucleotide sequence: TGTGCCAGCTCTCGCGGCGGTTATAGCAATCAGCCCCAGCATTTT.

The V gene is TRBV9, the J gene TRBJ1-6, with a possible D match to TRBD1 (5 bases). CDR1 SGDLS and CDR2 YYNGEE come from the germline V gene. Trimming pared 4 bases from V and 7 bases from J, leaving 12 bases between. This CDR3 is 14 amino acids long. CDR3: CASSQGRTNSPLHF. The CDR3 nucleotides read TGTGCCAGCAGCCAGGGACGGACAAATTCACCCCTCCACTTT.

This clonotype was recorded a few times. The chain uses TRBV2 and TRBJ1-4; the D is unclear. Trimming cost V 4 bases and J 0 bases, with 15 bases left between them. CDR1 and CDR2 from the germline V gene are SNHLY and FYNNEI. This CDR3 has 17 residues. The CDR3 DNA reads as TGTGCCAGCAGTGGCCAGGCGGGCCCTGCAACTAATGAAAAACTGTTTTTT. Translation: CASSGQAGPATNEKLFF.

V gene TRBV4-1 combines with J gene TRBJ2-5, with 8 bases matching TRBD1. J was trimmed by 2 bases and V by 1 base; bases with no gene match: 6. Germline V CDR1 and CDR2: MGHRA, YSYEKL. This CDR3 comprises 16 residues. CDR3 bases: TGCGCCAGCAGCCAAGGTTGGACAGGGATTCAAGAGACCCAGTACTTC. Its translation is CASSQGWTGIQETQYF.

The chain has TRBV7-6 and TRBJ1-1, with a weak D call TRBD1 (5 bases). The CDR3 runs to 16 residues. Trimming took off 5 bases at V and 7 bases at J, with 23 bases between the two ends. Germline CDR1 SGHVS, CDR2 FNYEAQ. The DNA for the CDR3 is TGTGCCAGCAGCCCGTTCGGGGGGTCTTCGGGCTTTGAAGCTTTCTTT. It is translated as CASSPFGGSSGFEAFF. The variable domain in full, completed from reference TRBV7-6 and TRBJ1-1, reads GAGVSQSPRYKVTKRGQDVALRCDPISGHVSLYWYRQALGQGPEFLTYFNYEAQQDKSGLPNDRFSAERPEGSISTLTIQRTEQRDSAMYRCASSPFGGSSGFEAFFGQGTRLTVV.

This chain joins TRBV18 and TRBJ1-1; D ambiguous. Germline CDR1 and CDR2: KGHSH and LQKENI. The V end lost 0 bases, the J end lost 6 bases, and 8 bases lay between the germline ends. The CDR3 has 13 residues. CDR3 coding DNA: TGTGCCAGCTCACCACCTAGCGGGTCTGAAGCTTTCTTT. As protein: CASSPPSGSEAFF.

Notes on this clonotype: Mismatch with germline at one junction end may stem from a read error. The V call is TRBV7-7, the J call TRBJ2-2, with a weak D call TRBD2 (6 bases). This CDR3 is built from 16 residues. Germline assignment: CDR1 SSHAT and CDR2 FNYEAQ (reference sequence). The CDR3 bases are TGTGCTAGCAGCCCCCGACTAGTTTTGGGCACCGGGGAGCTGTTTTTT. This encodes CASSPRLVLGTGELFF.

The chain couples TRBV27 to TRBJ1-4, with D maybe TRBD1 (5 bases). Germline V gene data show CDR1 as MNHEY and CDR2 as SMNVEV (reference sequence). CDR3 length equals 15 residues. V was pared by 5 bases and J by 3 bases, with 13 bases between. CDR3 in amino acids: CASSPDGAPNEKLFF. The CDR3 coding sequence is TGTGCCAGCAGTCCAGACGGGGCCCCTAATGAAAAACTGTTTTTT.

The CDR3 sequence is CATSRFFGQSYEQYF. The CDR3 DNA reads as TGTGCCACCAGCAGATTCTTCGGACAGTCCTACGAGCAGTACTTC. The chain uses TRBV15 and TRBJ2-7; maybe TRBD1 (6 bases). Trimming shortened V by 2 bases and J by 1 base, and 12 bases separated the two germline ends. The CDR3 consists of 15 residues. Germline loops: CDR1 LNHNV, CDR2 YYDKDF (reference sequence). The variable domain in full, with the rest retrieved from reference TRBV15 and TRBJ2-7, is DAMVIQNPRYQVTQFGKPVTLSCSQTLNHNVMYWYQQKSSQAPKLLFHYYDKDFNNEADTPDNFQSRRPNTSFCFLDIRSPGLGDTAMYLCATSRFFGQSYEQYFGPGTRLTVT.

This chain joins TRBV6-1 and TRBJ2-7; D ambiguous. V lost 1 base and J 2 bases, leaving 6 bases between the germline ends. Germline lookup yields CDR1 MNHNS and CDR2 SASEGT. This CDR3 spans 13 amino acids. CDR3 amino acids: CASSEGFPYEQYF. The DNA for the CDR3 is TGTGCCAGCAGTGAAGGTTTCCCCTACGAGCAGTACTTC.

This clonotype was observed a few times. The chain couples TRBV19 to TRBJ2-6; D is uncertain. Germline assignment: CDR1 LNHDA and CDR2 SQIVND (reference sequence). CDR3 length: 18 amino acids. V was cut by 6 bases and J by 0 bases, with 18 bases left in between. The CDR3 DNA sequence: TGTGCCAGTAGCCCCTCTCCGGACCCCCTCTCTGGGGCCAACGTCCTGACTTTC. This sequence encodes CASSPSPDPLSGANVLTF.

This clonotype was recorded many times. This sequence joins TRBV7-8 and TRBJ2-1; D unclear. Per the germline V gene, CDR1 is SGHVS and CDR2 is FQNEAQ. CDR3 size: 13 residues. The ends were cut back, 3 bases at V and 9 bases at J, with 12 bases in the middle. CDR3 sequence reads: CASSFLRLGEQFF. CDR3 DNA sequence: TGTGCCAGCAGCTTTCTCCGCCTGGGTGAGCAGTTCTTC.

J is TRBJ1-6 and V is TRBV12-3 or TRBV12-4; tentative D call: TRBD1 (5 bases). CDR3 size: 15 residues. Between the trimmed V and J ends, which lost 0 bases and 8 bases, there was a span of 11 bases. CDR3 nucleotides: TGTGCCAGCAGTTTAGCGCTCGGGGGGTATTCACCCCTCCACTTT. Translation: CASSLALGGYSPLHF.

The rearrangement links TRBV7-6 to TRBJ2-1; D may be TRBD1 or TRBD2 (5 bases each). V gave up 1 base and J gave up 8 bases, with 30 bases separating them. Per the germline V gene, CDR1 is SGHVS and CDR2 is FNYEAQ. This CDR3 region has 20 residues. This chain's CDR3 is CASSLVGRTETGTTSDEQFF. The CDR3 nucleotides are TGTGCCAGCAGCTTAGTTGGCCGGACCGAGACCGGGACCACAAGCGATGAGCAGTTCTTC.

The chain has TRBV28 and TRBJ1-1; TRBD1 matches at 7 bases. Losses at the gene ends were 6 bases for V and 1 base for J; bases not matched to a gene: 5. CDR3 length: 14 amino acids. Looked up from germline, CDR1 is MDHEN and CDR2 is SYDVKM. CDR3 sequence reads: CASRKGAANTEAFF. The CDR3 DNA follows: TGTGCCAGCAGAAAGGGGGCGGCGAACACTGAAGCTTTCTTT.

This clonotype turned up a few times. The chain uses TRBV6-1 and TRBJ2-1, with D possibly matching TRBD2 (7 bases). The germline V gene encodes CDR1 MNHNS and CDR2 SASEGT. With 8 bases removed from V and 3 bases from J, the gap between germline ends came to 20 bases. The CDR3 is made up of 16 amino acids. The CDR3 region is CASGGPGRGNYNEQFF. The CDR3, as DNA: TGTGCCAGCGGGGGTCCGGGGAGGGGGAACTACAATGAGCAGTTCTTC.

This clonotype was detected many times. The V call is TRBV7-2, the J call TRBJ1-6; D remains unclear. The germline V gene has CDR1 SGHTA and CDR2 FQGNSA. Trimming took 5 bases from V and 10 from J, leaving 18 bases between them. The CDR3 has 15 residues. CDR3 in DNA: TGTGCCAGCAGCCTAATGCCAGTCCGCTCGTCACCCCTCCACTTT. As protein: CASSLMPVRSSPLHF.

This clonotype was detected only a few times. The gene calls are TRBV7-2 and TRBJ2-1; no reliable D call. The V gene lost 5 bases and the J gene lost 5 bases, with 16 bases spanning the gap. This CDR3 has 15 residues. CDR1 and CDR2 from the germline V gene are SGHTA and FQGNSA. Here the CDR3 DNA reads TGTGCCAGCAGCCCCCCCGGCGACCTTCACAATGAGCAGTTCTTC. It specifies CASSPPGDLHNEQFF. The variable domain in full, completed from reference TRBV7-2 and TRBJ2-1, reads GAGVSQSPSNKVTEKGKDVELRCDPISGHTALYWYRQSLGQGLEFLIYFQGNSAPDKSGLPSDRFSAERTGGSVSTLTIQRTQQEDSAVYLCASSPPGDLHNEQFFGPGTRLTVL.

The CDR3 DNA reads TGTGCCAGCAGCCTTACTTCTAGCGGGGGGTATACAGATACGCAGTATTTT. As protein: CASSLTSSGGYTDTQYF. The rearrangement joins TRBV7-6 to TRBJ2-3, with 11 bases fitting TRBD2. CDR1 SGHVS and CDR2 FNYEAQ come from the germline V gene. V was pared by 5 bases and J by 3 bases, with 10 bases of the junction left unmatched. This CDR3 comprises 17 residues.

This clonotype has only a few counts. The chain recombines TRBV6-1 with TRBJ1-3; no clear D. The CDR3 covers 15 residues. The V end lost 1 base, the J end lost 0 bases, and 7 bases lay between the germline ends. Germline-derived CDR1 and CDR2 are MNHNS and SASEGT. CDR3 region: CASSEDGSSGNTIYF. DNA of the CDR3: TGTGCCAGCAGTGAAGACGGGAGCTCTGGAAACACCATATATTTT.

This clonotype appeared a single time. The chain combines TRBV5-4 with TRBJ1-1; D unresolved. The CDR3 loop spans 15 amino acids. Germline V CDR1 and CDR2: SGHNT, YYREEE (reference sequence). V lost 1 base, J lost 1 base, and 11 bases lay in between. CDR3: CASSLSTAANTEAFF. As DNA, the CDR3 is TGTGCCAGCAGCTTGAGTACAGCGGCGAACACTGAAGCTTTCTTT. Complete variable domain (other parts from reference TRBV5-4 and TRBJ1-1): ETGVTQSPTHLIKTRGQQVTLRCSSQSGHNTVSWYQQALGQGPQFIFQYYREEENGRGNFPPRFSGLQFPNYSSELNVNALELDDSALYLCASSLSTAANTEAFFGQGTRLTVV.